Given below is one T cell receptor beta chain in context. This clonotype was detected many times. The antigen it binds to is not known. Base qualities are missing; no much larger clone stands one base away. V gives up 9 bases and J gives up 2 bases, and the segment between their germline ends measures 9 bases. Taken from the germline V gene, the CDR1 and CDR2 loops are MNHNS and SASEGT. From the cysteine up to the phenylalanine, the CDR3 has a length of 12 residues. Only the CDR3 part of the read is kept: 36 bases, read in frame from the first base. To prepare the library, multiplex PCR was applied. TCRdb records Illumina HiSeq 4000 as the sequencer. CDR3 regions were amplified by Arm-PCR with iRepertoire HTBI primers to construct TCR beta libraries. Gel purification was performed on PCR products prior to sequencing. The authors' pipeline ran thus. Across samples, 55 to 80 TRBV and 13 to 15 TRBJ segments were identified and used for gene usage analysis of CDR3 amino acid clonotypes. Filtered high-quality paired reads were merged into contigs using COPE and FqMerger. BLAST was used to align contigs to IMGT TRBV, TRBD and TRBJ reference genes, with CDR3 defined following IMGT. Highly expanded clones were defined as clonotypes with a frequency above 0.1%. Repertoire diversity was measured by Shannon entropy, and V-J evenness by the Gini coefficient. Public clonotypes were defined as clonotypes shared by more than one individual. The raw public reads went through TCRdb reprocessing: fastp at Q25, MiXCR clone calling, in-frame beta chains kept. For every CDR3 protein sequence, its rows merge into one entry that carries the most common genes and DNA. TCRdb assigned the V and J calls; the authors' analysis was not used. For this sample there are roughly 420,000 distinct CDR3 sequences; roughly 15% appear just once. Roughly 10% of the sample is taken by the ten largest.

The sample's time point label is to be understood as: newly diagnosed GD, antithyroid drugs for less than 3 months. For both TCR sequencing and RNA sequencing, RNA was extracted from PBMCs using TRIzol. The diagnosis of Graves' disease was made according to American Thyroid Association guidelines. The patients came from an endocrinology department in Xi'an, China. From each patient, about 9.7 milliliters of peripheral blood was collected into an EDTA anticoagulant tube. Ficoll Paque Plus density gradient separation was used to isolate PBMCs, and no further T cell sorting was done. An Agilent 2100 Bioanalyzer and agarose gel were used to check RNA quality, while a NanoDrop 2000 measured RNA concentration. The sample comes from a study of regulatory T cells in long-lasting Graves disease (dated by TCRdb to the early 2020s). Background for the entire study: In the newly diagnosed Graves' disease group, patients had been taking antithyroid drugs for less than 3 months. The study was conducted in China and was registered as a clinical trial. Patients with persistent Graves' disease were compared with patients with newly diagnosed Graves' disease using TCR sequencing and RNA sequencing of peripheral blood. A total of 33 samples underwent TCR sequencing, from around 13 patients with persistent Graves' disease and about 20 patients with newly diagnosed Graves' disease.

What the work shows at the level of the full study, not this receptor alone: Compared with newly diagnosed patients, patients with persistent Graves' disease had lower TCR Shannon entropy and fewer highly expanded clones, which suggests clonal expansion. The authors acknowledged the small sample size as a limitation that may reduce accuracy. Peripheral blood alone was examined, since thyroid tissue, which constituted the primary lesion, could not be accessed. Only the TCR beta chain was sequenced and analyzed. TRBV28, TRBJ1-2 and TRBJ2-5 were preferentially used in persistent disease, while TRBV20-1 and TRBJ2-1 were favored in newly diagnosed disease. More public clonotypes were shared among persistent patients (roughly 2,700) than among newly diagnosed patients (more than 900).

The data also belong to a second study, concerning T cells in Graves' hyperthyroidism and ophthalmopathy. The second publication reports: Stable Graves' hyperthyroidism was defined as the absence of progression to ophthalmopathy over 18 months of follow-up. Hyperthyroidism patients were newly diagnosed, had a disease duration of under 2 months, and were aged 18 to 65 years. Any patient with an uncontrolled infection, another autoimmune disease, pregnancy or lactation was excluded. Diagnoses relied on clinical symptoms, serum thyroxine and TRAb, thyroid ultrasound and orbital computed tomography. For the first round of RT-PCR on the TCR CDR3, the HTBI primer set was used together with the Qiagen OneStep RT-PCR kit. Most expanded thyroid clonotypes (frequency above 0.001) were also found in blood, which suggests that blood repertoires may mirror thyroid immune responses. A model built on a 13 V-J signature distinguished ophthalmopathy from stable hyperthyroidism, reaching about 88% sensitivity and about 81% specificity in cross-validation and 80%/75% in testing. In validation, the model predicted progression to ophthalmopathy a median of about 5.9 months before onset, with 70% to 71% sensitivity and roughly 73% specificity. To identify distinguishing TCR V-J signatures, a discovery cohort of about 100 patients was used, comprising fewer than 45 with Graves' ophthalmopathy and under 60 with stable Graves' hyperthyroidism. An independent validation cohort of about 20 hyperthyroidism patients and over 15 patients who later progressed to ophthalmopathy tested prospective prediction of ophthalmopathy. The approximately 98 discovery patients were randomly divided into training and test sets at a 7:3 ratio. In addition, the study compared T-cell repertoires in thyroid tissue and in blood from five or six Graves' hyperthyroidism patients. Following sampling, methimazole starting at 30 mg daily was given to hyperthyroidism patients, and high-dose intravenous methylprednisolone was given to ophthalmopathy patients. Libraries were constructed in a second round of multiplex PCR, after which size selection and purification were performed. The libraries were sequenced on an Illumina HiSeq2000 using paired-end 100 bp reads. SOAPnuke was used to process the raw data, throwing out any read that contained adapters or uncalled bases, had a mean Phred below 15, or lacked an exact constant-primer or identifier match. High-quality paired reads were merged using COPE v1.2.5, and each unique nucleotide sequence was defined as a clonotype. MiTCR v1.1 was used to align clonotypes to the IMGT TRBV, TRBD and TRBJ reference segments. The analysis was restricted to V-J combinations with a frequency above 0.0001, which together covered around 99% of the repertoires. The TCS score was defined as the ratio of F50 (clonal expansion) to E x V (chaos), calculated using BLOSUM62-based TCRdist between CDR3 peptides within each V-J. Welch's t-statistics and random forest reduced around 520 V-J features to about 12, which were used in a naive Bayes classifier (R e1071). Sample size was not statistically predetermined, and blinding of investigators to group allocation was not performed. TCR Vbeta CDR3 sequencing of roughly 140 peripheral blood samples (over 40 ophthalmopathy, 75 or so hyperthyroidism and 17 progressor patients) is reported in the paper.

The sequence is built from TRBV6-1 and TRBJ2-3, with the D gene uncertain. The receptor was derived from a woman in her thirties with Graves disease. Donor details come from another sample of the same person, matched by shared clones. The sequenced sample was peripheral blood mononuclear cells (PBMCs), obtained at new diagnosis, from a patient treated with antithyroid drugs. Read as DNA, the sequence is TGTGCCAGTGGAGATACCACAGATACGCAGTATTTT. It is translated as CASGDTTDTQYF.